This T cell receptor (beta chain) was identified in a study of T cell responses to AZD1222 COVID-19 vaccine. Study details: Second-dose groups at about 4 or about 12 weeks were pooled. General study results and limits: Clonal diversity was possibly underestimated, and the donors were mostly white British, with more females. Baseline seropositivity occurred in only a handful of AZD1222 recipients.

Assay: immunoSEQ multiplex PCR; the TCRdb copy retains only in-frame clones and omits some. The table has 95,000 to 150,000 clones, roughly 84% seen once. Germline values: CDR1 SNHLY, CDR2 FYNNEI. The ends were cut back, 4 bases at V and 7 bases at J, with 13 bases in the middle. CDR3 length: 13 amino acids. This clone has just a few counts. Antigen specificity is unknown. The specimen was peripheral blood, collected on day 0 of AZD1222 vaccination. The TCR sequence derives from an adult in good health. V is TRBV2 and J is TRBJ1-2; TRBD1 is a possible D gene (6 bases). The CDR3 sequence is CASSVLKGGGYTF. The CDR3 DNA sequence: TGTGCCAGCAGTGTCCTCAAAGGGGGTGGCTACACCTTC.